A selection of T cell receptor beta chains follows, all from one sample in a study of T cells expressing NK-cell markers. TCRdb processed the 5' RACE reads again and assigns one entry to each CDR3 protein, with no DNA. Here the sample table reports about 440,000 distinct CDR3 sequences. Sequenced sample: blood T cells: a sorted CD56 or NKG2C T cell subset, CD4+ or CD8+ T cells, or bulk PBMC T cells (not recorded which). These receptors were obtained from a woman between 18 and 70 years old in good health. Both conserved end residues are part of each CDR3. The order of the fields is V gene, J gene, CDR3 protein.

TRBV5-1	TRBJ2-3	CASSLELGLAGDTQYF
TRBV7-3	TRBJ1-1	CASSLSPRGLNTEAFF
TRBV7-2	TRBJ2-3	CASSPGRSLHTQYF
TRBV3-1	TRBJ2-1	CASSQDLSDNNEQFF
TRBV7-9	TRBJ1-2	CASSLTGFGYGYTF
TRBV5-5	TRBJ2-1	CAGRKDPSSYNEQFF
TRBV5-6	TRBJ2-1	CASNVRAGYNEQFF
TRBV20-1	TRBJ2-5	CSARPAGETQYF
TRBV2	TRBJ1-2	CASRANTGASEGYTF
TRBV4-3	TRBJ2-1	CASSQGLGDNEQFF
TRBV7-6	TRBJ2-1	CASSSREGISFNEQFF